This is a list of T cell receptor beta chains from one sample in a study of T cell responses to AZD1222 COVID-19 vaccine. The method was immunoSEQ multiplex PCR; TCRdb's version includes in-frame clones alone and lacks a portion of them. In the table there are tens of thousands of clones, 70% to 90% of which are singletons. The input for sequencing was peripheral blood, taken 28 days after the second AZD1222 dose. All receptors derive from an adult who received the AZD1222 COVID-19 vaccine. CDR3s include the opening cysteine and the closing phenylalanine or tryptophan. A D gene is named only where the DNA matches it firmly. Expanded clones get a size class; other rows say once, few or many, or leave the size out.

CDR3aa: CASSLGISSGVYEQYF
CDR3nt: TGTGCCAGCAGCTTGGGTATCTCTTCAGGGGTTTACGAGCAGTACTTC
v_gene: TRBV7-2
abundance: NA
d_gene: NA
j_gene: TRBJ2-7

CDR3aa: CASSFDRDAEQYF
CDR3nt: TGTGCCAGCAGTTTCGACAGGGATGCCGAGCAGTACTTC
v_gene: TRBV12-3/TRBV12-4
abundance: NA
d_gene: TRBD1
j_gene: TRBJ2-7

CDR3aa: CASSTPNFASNTGELFF
CDR3nt: TGTGCCAGCAGTACCCCAAATTTTGCGTCCAACACCGGGGAGCTGTTTTTT
v_gene: TRBV27
abundance: NA
d_gene: NA
j_gene: TRBJ2-2

CDR3aa: CASSSRGRETEAFF
CDR3nt: TGTGCCAGCAGTAGCAGGGGGCGCGAAACTGAAGCTTTCTTT
v_gene: TRBV2
abundance: NA
d_gene: TRBD1
j_gene: TRBJ1-1

CDR3aa: CASSQSGAERMANYGYTF
CDR3nt: TGCGCCAGCAGTCAATCAGGGGCAGAGAGGATGGCTAACTATGGCTACACCTTC
v_gene: TRBV23-1
abundance: NA
d_gene: NA
j_gene: TRBJ1-2

CDR3aa: CASSLRPDSIQETQYF
CDR3nt: TGTGCCAGTAGTTTAAGGCCCGACAGCATCCAAGAGACCCAGTACTTC
v_gene: TRBV19
abundance: NA
d_gene: NA
j_gene: TRBJ2-5

CDR3aa: CASSPGLAGREQFF
CDR3nt: TGTGCCAGCAGTCCCGGACTAGCGGGACGGGAGCAGTTCTTC
v_gene: TRBV6-4
abundance: NA
d_gene: TRBD2
j_gene: TRBJ2-1

CDR3aa: CASSQESTGATFSYEQYF
CDR3nt: TGCGCCAGCAGCCAAGAATCCACGGGGGCTACGTTCTCCTACGAGCAGTACTTC
v_gene: TRBV4-1
abundance: NA
d_gene: NA
j_gene: TRBJ2-7

CDR3aa: CAISDPTRPQETQYF
CDR3nt: TGTGCCATCAGTGACCCCACAAGGCCCCAAGAGACCCAGTACTTC
v_gene: TRBV10-3
abundance: once
d_gene: NA
j_gene: TRBJ2-5

CDR3aa: CASSNGQDYEQYF
CDR3nt: TGTGCCAGCTCCAATGGACAGGACTACGAGCAGTACTTC
v_gene: TRBV18
abundance: NA
d_gene: TRBD1
j_gene: TRBJ2-7

CDR3aa: CASSLLVGGYSYNEQFF
CDR3nt: TGTGCCAGCAGCTTATTGGTGGGGGGCTACTCCTACAATGAGCAGTTCTTC
v_gene: TRBV7-2
abundance: NA
d_gene: NA
j_gene: TRBJ2-1

CDR3aa: CATSRGRQPSSGANVLTF
CDR3nt: TGTGCCACCAGCAGAGGTCGGCAGCCGTCCTCTGGGGCCAACGTCCTGACTTTC
v_gene: TRBV15
abundance: NA
d_gene: NA
j_gene: TRBJ2-6

CDR3aa: CASSLGADTNYGYTF
CDR3nt: TGTGCCAGCAGCTTAGGCGCGGATACTAACTATGGCTACACCTTC
v_gene: TRBV7-9
abundance: NA
d_gene: NA
j_gene: TRBJ1-2

CDR3aa: CASSLYGPTAPELAKNIQYF
CDR3nt: TGTGCCAGCAGTTTATATGGCCCGACAGCCCCAGAACTAGCCAAAAACATTCAGTACTTC
v_gene: TRBV27
abundance: NA
d_gene: NA
j_gene: TRBJ2-4

CDR3aa: CASSQRDSFNEKLFF
CDR3nt: TGCGCCAGCAGTCAACGCGACAGCTTCAATGAAAAACTGTTTTTT
v_gene: TRBV23-1
abundance: once
d_gene: NA
j_gene: TRBJ1-4

CDR3aa: CASSLAGVALYEQYF
CDR3nt: TGTGCCAGCAGTTTAGCGGGAGTGGCCCTCTACGAGCAGTACTTC
v_gene: TRBV27
abundance: NA
d_gene: TRBD2
j_gene: TRBJ2-7

CDR3aa: CASSLAGTRGGRGETQYF
CDR3nt: TGTGCCAGCAGCTTGGCGGGCACGCGGGGGGGCCGAGGAGAGACCCAGTACTTC
v_gene: TRBV7-2
abundance: few
d_gene: TRBD2
j_gene: TRBJ2-5

CDR3aa: CASSLSPSGTGYNEQFF
CDR3nt: TGCGCCAGCAGCTTAAGCCCTTCCGGGACAGGTTACAATGAGCAGTTCTTC
v_gene: TRBV5-1
abundance: NA
d_gene: TRBD1
j_gene: TRBJ2-1

CDR3aa: CASNTNTEAFF
CDR3nt: TGTGCCAGCAATACGAACACTGAAGCTTTCTTT
v_gene: TRBV28
abundance: NA
d_gene: NA
j_gene: TRBJ1-1

CDR3aa: CASGKEQGTYNSPLHF
CDR3nt: TGCGCCAGCGGCAAAGAACAGGGGACCTATAATTCACCCCTCCACTTT
v_gene: TRBV10-2
abundance: once
d_gene: TRBD1
j_gene: TRBJ1-6

CDR3aa: CASTGQGAMGLFF
CDR3nt: TGTGCCAGCACAGGACAGGGGGCGATGGGCCTGTTTTTT
v_gene: TRBV6-6
abundance: NA
d_gene: TRBD1
j_gene: TRBJ1-4

CDR3aa: CASSYSAEDQPQHF
CDR3nt: TGTGCCAGCAGTTACTCGGCGGAGGATCAGCCCCAGCATTTT
v_gene: TRBV6-5
abundance: NA
d_gene: NA
j_gene: TRBJ1-5

CDR3aa: CASSQGLAGGPNEQYF
CDR3nt: TGTGCCAGCAGCCAGGGACTAGCGGGGGGGCCCAACGAGCAGTACTTC
v_gene: TRBV3-1/TRBV3-2
abundance: NA
d_gene: TRBD2
j_gene: TRBJ2-7

CDR3aa: CASSLSPVETQYF
CDR3nt: TGTGCCAGCAGCTTATCCCCGGTAGAGACCCAGTACTTC
v_gene: TRBV11-3
abundance: once
d_gene: NA
j_gene: TRBJ2-5

CDR3aa: CASSLTSREVNNEQFF
CDR3nt: TGTGCCAGCAGCTTAACTTCGCGGGAGGTTAACAATGAGCAGTTCTTC
v_gene: TRBV6-6
abundance: NA
d_gene: TRBD2
j_gene: TRBJ2-1

CDR3aa: CASGQGAPNTEAFF
CDR3nt: TGCGCCAGCGGTCAGGGGGCGCCGAACACTGAAGCTTTCTTT
v_gene: TRBV5-1
abundance: NA
d_gene: TRBD1
j_gene: TRBJ1-1

CDR3aa: CASSLSPSTGNTIYF
CDR3nt: TGCGCCAGCAGCCTCTCCCCTTCTACTGGAAACACCATATATTTT
v_gene: TRBV4-1
abundance: NA
d_gene: NA
j_gene: TRBJ1-3

CDR3aa: CASSEAGTDGYTF
CDR3nt: TGTGCCAGCAGTGAAGCGGGAACCGATGGCTACACCTTC
v_gene: TRBV6-1
abundance: few
d_gene: NA
j_gene: TRBJ1-2

CDR3aa: CSASRSGTSVDEQFF
CDR3nt: TGCAGTGCTAGTAGGTCGGGCACGTCCGTGGATGAGCAGTTCTTC
v_gene: TRBV20-1
abundance: NA
d_gene: NA
j_gene: TRBJ2-1

CDR3aa: CASSVTIGGAYEQYF
CDR3nt: TGTGCCAGCAGTGTAACGATAGGGGGCGCGTACGAGCAGTACTTC
v_gene: TRBV9
abundance: NA
d_gene: TRBD1
j_gene: TRBJ2-7

CDR3aa: CAWSRVNEQFF
CDR3nt: TGTGCCTGGAGTCGCGTCAATGAGCAGTTCTTC
v_gene: TRBV30
abundance: NA
d_gene: NA
j_gene: TRBJ2-1

CDR3aa: CAWETGAVSTEAFF
CDR3nt: TGTGCCTGGGAGACAGGGGCAGTGAGCACTGAAGCTTTCTTT
v_gene: TRBV30
abundance: NA
d_gene: TRBD1
j_gene: TRBJ1-1

CDR3aa: CASSLVVSGFTGELFF
CDR3nt: TGTGCCAGCAGCTTAGTTGTTAGCGGTTTCACCGGGGAGCTGTTTTTT
v_gene: TRBV7-2
abundance: NA
d_gene: NA
j_gene: TRBJ2-2

CDR3aa: CASSLIVTQWARTSYEQYF
CDR3nt: TGTGCCAGCAGCCTAATTGTGACCCAGTGGGCGAGAACCTCCTACGAGCAGTACTTC
v_gene: TRBV7-2
abundance: NA
d_gene: NA
j_gene: TRBJ2-7

CDR3aa: CASSLKQAVSSYEQYF
CDR3nt: TGTGCCAGCAGCTTGAAGCAGGCGGTAAGCTCCTACGAGCAGTACTTC
v_gene: TRBV5-4
abundance: NA
d_gene: NA
j_gene: TRBJ2-7

CDR3aa: CSASSGDAQPQHF
CDR3nt: TGCAGTGCTAGTTCTGGGGATGCCCAGCCCCAGCATTTT
v_gene: TRBV20-1
abundance: NA
d_gene: NA
j_gene: TRBJ1-5

CDR3aa: CASSVSGTGVDSPLHF
CDR3nt: TGTGCCAGCAGCGTATCCGGGACAGGGGTAGATTCACCCCTCCACTTT
v_gene: TRBV9
abundance: NA
d_gene: TRBD1
j_gene: TRBJ1-6

CDR3aa: CASSNLEDGASYEQYF
CDR3nt: TGTGCCAGCAGCAACCTCGAAGACGGGGCCTCCTACGAGCAGTACTTC
v_gene: TRBV21-1
abundance: NA
d_gene: NA
j_gene: TRBJ2-7

CDR3aa: CASSRQGGSTEAFF
CDR3nt: TGTGCCAGCAGCCGACAGGGAGGGAGCACTGAAGCTTTCTTT
v_gene: TRBV5-4
abundance: few
d_gene: TRBD1
j_gene: TRBJ1-1

CDR3aa: CASSVVAGELFF
CDR3nt: TGTGCCAGCAGCGTCGTTGCCGGGGAGCTGTTTTTT
v_gene: TRBV9
abundance: NA
d_gene: NA
j_gene: TRBJ2-2

CDR3aa: CASSPLVRGEQFF
CDR3nt: TGTGCCAGCAGCCCCCTTGTCCGGGGAGAGCAGTTCTTC
v_gene: TRBV7-3
abundance: NA
d_gene: NA
j_gene: TRBJ2-1

CDR3aa: CASSLGDHGELFF
CDR3nt: TGTGCCAGCAGTTTGGGGGATCACGGGGAGCTGTTTTTT
v_gene: TRBV28
abundance: NA
d_gene: NA
j_gene: TRBJ2-2

CDR3aa: CASSVEDGGQGWETQYF
CDR3nt: TGTGCCAGCAGCGTAGAGGATGGGGGACAGGGGTGGGAGACCCAGTACTTC
v_gene: TRBV9
abundance: NA
d_gene: TRBD1
j_gene: TRBJ2-5

CDR3aa: CASSLVGNTNQPQHF
CDR3nt: TGTGCCAGCAGCTTGGTAGGGAATACCAATCAGCCCCAGCATTTT
v_gene: TRBV5-6
abundance: once
d_gene: NA
j_gene: TRBJ1-5

CDR3aa: CASTLERQEQFF
CDR3nt: TGTGCCAGCACTTTGGAGCGACAAGAGCAGTTCTTC
v_gene: TRBV2
abundance: NA
d_gene: NA
j_gene: TRBJ2-1

CDR3aa: CASSGLWTKNTEAFF
CDR3nt: TGTGCCAGCAGTGGGCTTTGGACAAAGAACACTGAAGCTTTCTTT
v_gene: TRBV27
abundance: NA
d_gene: NA
j_gene: TRBJ1-1

CDR3aa: CASTARRGEQETQYF
CDR3nt: TGTGCCAGTACGGCGAGGAGGGGCGAGCAAGAGACCCAGTACTTC
v_gene: TRBV19
abundance: NA
d_gene: NA
j_gene: TRBJ2-5

CDR3aa: CASSLRQGSLPFNYGYTF
CDR3nt: TGTGCCAGCAGCTTACGACAGGGGTCACTTCCCTTTAACTATGGCTACACCTTC
v_gene: TRBV7-9
abundance: NA
d_gene: TRBD1
j_gene: TRBJ1-2

CDR3aa: CASSPGGVPYNEQFF
CDR3nt: TGTGCCAGCAGCCCGGGGGGGGTCCCCTACAATGAGCAGTTCTTC
v_gene: TRBV6-5
abundance: NA
d_gene: TRBD2
j_gene: TRBJ2-1

CDR3aa: CASSGQSSYEQYF
CDR3nt: TGTGCTAGTTCGGGGCAGAGCTCCTACGAGCAGTACTTC
v_gene: TRBV12-5
abundance: NA
d_gene: NA
j_gene: TRBJ2-7

CDR3aa: CASNEGGITYEQYF
CDR3nt: TGTGCCAGCAACGAGGGCGGGATAACCTACGAGCAGTACTTC
v_gene: TRBV6-5
abundance: NA
d_gene: NA
j_gene: TRBJ2-7

CDR3aa: CASTPGLTIVRAKNIQYF
CDR3nt: TGTGCCAGCACCCCCGGACTAACGATCGTTCGGGCCAAAAACATTCAGTACTTC
v_gene: TRBV21-1
abundance: NA
d_gene: NA
j_gene: TRBJ2-4

CDR3aa: CASRVEGLSSYNEQFF
CDR3nt: TGTGCCAGCAGAGTTGAGGGGTTGAGCTCCTACAATGAGCAGTTCTTC
v_gene: TRBV2
abundance: NA
d_gene: NA
j_gene: TRBJ2-1

CDR3aa: CASRASGSSYNEQFF
CDR3nt: TGTGCCAGCAGAGCCAGCGGGAGCTCCTACAATGAGCAGTTCTTC
v_gene: TRBV9
abundance: NA
d_gene: TRBD2
j_gene: TRBJ2-1